This T cell receptor (beta chain) was sequenced in a study of vaccination effects on CD4 cells after COVID-19. Sequencing in the ViraFEST assay came after antigen-specific CD4+ T cells had been expanded with viral peptide pools, which were used to stimulate PBMC. Isolation of CD4+ T cells took place after ten to eleven days of culture. None of these healthy vaccinees had been infected with SARS-CoV-2 before vaccination. They grew roughly 2 million PBMC in each well, adding about 9.5 IU/ml IL-2 and around 10 ug/ml peptides. Notes on this clone: Its target is unknown.

Using immunoSEQ multiplex PCR, the repertoire was profiled, and TCRdb retains in-frame clones only, with some absent. The sample includes tens of thousands of clones, 65% to 85% seen only once; the top ten take roughly 12%. Study conclusions and caveats: Long after vaccination, the clones induced by infection and by vaccine shrank markedly in size.

CDR1 is ENHRY and CDR2 is SYGVKD in the germline V gene. V lost 7 bases, J lost 0 bases, and 8 bases stayed unmatched. The length of the CDR3 is 15 residues. The receptor was derived from a human donor who received a COVID-19 vaccine. This chain joins TRBV10-3 and TRBJ2-5; 7 bases match TRBD1. The starting material was CD4+ T cells from PBMCs cultured with HCoV-229E spike peptides, obtained before COVID-19 vaccination. Here the CDR3 DNA reads TGTGCCATCAAGGGCGTAGACAGGGACCAAGAGACCCAGTACTTC. This codes for CAIKGVDRDQETQYF.